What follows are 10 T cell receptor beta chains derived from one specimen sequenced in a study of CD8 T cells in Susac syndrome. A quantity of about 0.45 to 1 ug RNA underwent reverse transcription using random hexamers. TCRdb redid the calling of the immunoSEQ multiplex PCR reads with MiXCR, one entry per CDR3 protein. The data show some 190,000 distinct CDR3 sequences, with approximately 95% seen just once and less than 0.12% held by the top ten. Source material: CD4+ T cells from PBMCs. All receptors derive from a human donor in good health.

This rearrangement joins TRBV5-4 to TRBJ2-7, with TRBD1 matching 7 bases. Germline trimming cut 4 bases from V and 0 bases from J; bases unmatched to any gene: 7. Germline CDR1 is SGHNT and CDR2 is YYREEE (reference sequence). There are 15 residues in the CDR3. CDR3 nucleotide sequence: TGTGCCAGCAGCCCCTTCCGGGACAGCTCCTACGAGCAGTACTTC. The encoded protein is CASSPFRDSSYEQYF.

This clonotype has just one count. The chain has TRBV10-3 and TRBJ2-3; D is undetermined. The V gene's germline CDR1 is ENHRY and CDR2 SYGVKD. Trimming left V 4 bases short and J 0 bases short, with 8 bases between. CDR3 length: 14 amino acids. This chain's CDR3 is CAISVGFSTDTQYF. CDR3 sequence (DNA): TGTGCCATCAGTGTCGGGTTCAGCACAGATACGCAGTATTTT.

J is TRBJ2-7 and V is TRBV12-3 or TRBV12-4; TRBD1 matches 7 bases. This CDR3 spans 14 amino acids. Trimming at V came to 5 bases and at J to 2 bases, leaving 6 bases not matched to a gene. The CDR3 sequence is CASSPQTGPYEQYF. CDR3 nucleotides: TGTGCCAGCAGTCCTCAGACAGGGCCCTACGAGCAGTACTTC.

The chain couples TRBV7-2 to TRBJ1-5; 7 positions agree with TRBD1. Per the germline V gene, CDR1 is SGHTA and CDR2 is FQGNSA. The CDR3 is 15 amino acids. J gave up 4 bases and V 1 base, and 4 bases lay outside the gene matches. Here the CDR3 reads CASSLVRDSNQPQHF. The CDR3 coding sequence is TGTGCCAGCAGCTTAGTCCGGGACAGTAATCAGCCCCAGCATTTT.

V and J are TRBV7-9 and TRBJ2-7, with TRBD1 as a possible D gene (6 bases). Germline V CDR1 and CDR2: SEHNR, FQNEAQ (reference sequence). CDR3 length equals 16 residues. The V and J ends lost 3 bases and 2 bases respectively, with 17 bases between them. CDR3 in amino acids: CASSFGVGASTYEQYF. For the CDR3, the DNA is TGTGCCAGCAGCTTCGGGGTGGGGGCGTCCACCTACGAGCAGTACTTC.

This CDR3 is CASSLGRGDSGANVLTF. The DNA of the CDR3 is TGTGCCAGCAGCTTGGGACGGGGAGACTCTGGGGCCAACGTCCTGACTTTC. The rearrangement joins TRBV7-9 to TRBJ2-6; perhaps D is TRBD1 or TRBD2 (5 bases each). This CDR3 comprises 17 residues. CDR1 is SEHNR and CDR2 is FQNEAQ in the germline V gene (reference sequence). V lost 3 bases, J lost 0 bases, and 12 bases lay in between. Full variable domain (missing parts from reference TRBV7-9 and TRBJ2-6): DTGVSQNPRHKITKRGQNVTFRCDPISEHNRLYWYRQTLGQGPEFLTYFQNEAQLEKSRLLSDRFSAERPKGSFSTLEIQRTEQGDSAMYLCASSLGRGDSGANVLTFGAGSRLTVL.

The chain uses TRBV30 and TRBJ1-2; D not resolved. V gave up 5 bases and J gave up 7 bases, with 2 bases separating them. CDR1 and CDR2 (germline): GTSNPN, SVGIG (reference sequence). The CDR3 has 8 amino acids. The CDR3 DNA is TGTGCCTGGGGTGGCTACACCTTC. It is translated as CAWGGYTF. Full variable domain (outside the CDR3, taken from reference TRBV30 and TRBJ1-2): SQTIHQWPATLVQPVGSPLSLECTVEGTSNPNLYWYRQAAGRGLQLLFYSVGIGQISSEVPQNLSASRPQDRQFILSSKKLLLSDSGFYLCAWGGYTFGSGTRLTVV.

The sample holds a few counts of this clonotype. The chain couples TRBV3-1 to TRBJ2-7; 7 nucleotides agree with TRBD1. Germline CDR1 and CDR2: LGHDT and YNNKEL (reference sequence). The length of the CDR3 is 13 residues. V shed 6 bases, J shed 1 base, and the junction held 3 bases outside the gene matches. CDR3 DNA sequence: TGTGCCAGCAGTCCGACAGGGTCCTACGAGCAGTACTTC. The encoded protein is CASSPTGSYEQYF.

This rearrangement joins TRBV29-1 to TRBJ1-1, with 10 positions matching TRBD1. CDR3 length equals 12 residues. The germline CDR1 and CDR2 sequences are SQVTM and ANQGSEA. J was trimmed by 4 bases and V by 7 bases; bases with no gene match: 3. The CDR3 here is CSGQGAVTEAFF. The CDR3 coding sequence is TGCAGCGGACAGGGGGCGGTCACTGAAGCTTTCTTT.

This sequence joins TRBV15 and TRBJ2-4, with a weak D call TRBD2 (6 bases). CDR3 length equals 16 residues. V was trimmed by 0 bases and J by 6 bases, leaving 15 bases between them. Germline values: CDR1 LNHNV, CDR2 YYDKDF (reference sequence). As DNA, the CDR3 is TGTGCCACCAGCAGAGAAGGAGGGAGCTTTGGAAACATTCAGTACTTC. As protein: CATSREGGSFGNIQYF.